Below are 18 T cell receptor beta chains sequenced from a single sample in a study of T cell responses to AZD1222 COVID-19 vaccine. The table came from immunoSEQ multiplex PCR; TCRdb's copy has only in-frame clones and leaves some out. The sample includes 75,000 to 100,000 clones, 65% to 90% of them seen just once. The specimen was peripheral blood, collected on day 0 of AZD1222 vaccination. The receptors stem from an adult in good health.

This clone appeared a single time. The rearrangement uses TRBV12-3 or TRBV12-4 and TRBJ2-5; D may match TRBD1 or TRBD2 (6 bases each). CDR3 length: 13 amino acids. The V gene lost 6 bases and the J gene lost 5 bases, with 13 bases spanning the gap. The CDR3 DNA reads as TGTGCCAGCAGCCCTACAGGGAGGGAGACCCAGTACTTC. This gives the protein CASSPTGRETQYF.

The CDR3 coding sequence is TGTGCCAGCAGCCAAGAGCGCAACTACTACGAGCAGTACTTC. It translates to CASSQERNYYEQYF. The rearrangement uses TRBV3-1 (or the pseudogene TRBV3-2) and TRBJ2-7; D remains unclear. The CDR3 is 14 amino acids. Germline V CDR1 and CDR2: LGHDT, YNNKEL (reference sequence). V lost 0 bases, J lost 3 bases, and 9 bases lay in between.

The chain carries TRBV10-1 and TRBJ1-2; D is unclear. V lost 5 bases and J lost 0, with 7 bases in between. The CDR3 extends over 13 amino acids. CDR1 WNHNN and CDR2 SYGVQD come from the germline V gene (reference sequence). The CDR3 region is CASSPTTNYGYTF. Here the CDR3 DNA reads TGCGCCAGCAGTCCGACTACTAACTATGGCTACACCTTC.

The chain is built from TRBV21-1 and TRBJ2-3; TRBD2 reflects the table's D call only, with no check against the DNA. TRBV21-1 is assigned pseudogene status. This CDR3 has 20 residues. CDR3 sequence reads: CASSYSSVREGPDSTDTQYF. The CDR3 DNA is TGTGCCAGCAGTTACTCTTCCGTCCGGGAGGGCCCCGACAGCACAGATACGCAGTATTTT.

This clone was picked up a small number of times. This rearrangement joins TRBV7-2 to TRBJ1-2, with 7 bases matching TRBD1. The CDR3 spans 16 residues. Trimming at V came to 1 base and at J to 6 bases, leaving 11 bases not matched to a gene. The germline CDR1 and CDR2 sequences are SGHTA and FQGNSA. The CDR3, as DNA: TGTGCCAGCAGCTTAGGAGGGGTCCAGGGGGTTCATGGCTACACCTTC. Amino acid sequence: CASSLGGVQGVHGYTF.

The chain joins TRBV3-1 (or the pseudogene TRBV3-2) to TRBJ1-5; the D gene is possibly TRBD1 (6 bases). Per the germline V gene, CDR1 is LGHDT and CDR2 is YNNKEL (reference sequence). Deletions cut 1 base from V and 7 bases from J, with 17 bases between. The CDR3 runs 16 residues. Written as DNA, the CDR3 is TGTGCCAGCAGCCAAGGTATCTCAGGGGCGGGGCAGCCCCAGCATTTT. Protein: CASSQGISGAGQPQHF.

The rearrangement links TRBV6-5 to TRBJ1-1; D is ambiguous. Trimming removed 6 bases from V and 6 bases from J, with 8 bases in between. Germline V gives CDR1 MNHEY, CDR2 SVGAGI. This CDR3 is built from 11 residues. The CDR3, as DNA: TGTGCCAGCAGAGGAGATGCTGAAGCTTTCTTT. This encodes CASRGDAEAFF.

Concerning this clone itself: The sample carries other DNA sequences with the same CDR3. The genes are TRBV13 and TRBJ2-7; D uncertain. Germline V gene data show CDR1 as PRHDT and CDR2 as FYEKMQ (reference sequence). With 0 bases removed from V and 3 bases from J, the gap between germline ends came to 3 bases. This CDR3 region has 12 residues. This chain's CDR3 is CASSLGRYEQYF. The CDR3 DNA follows: TGTGCCAGCAGCTTAGGTCGCTACGAGCAGTACTTC.

In its sample, this clone was seen once. The chain joins TRBV7-8 to TRBJ2-3, with 7 bases matching TRBD2. Per germline, CDR1 SGHVS and CDR2 FQNEAQ. V lost 1 base, J lost 0 bases, and 10 bases stayed unmatched. There are 18 residues in the CDR3. The CDR3 region is CASSLVASGISSTDTQYF. In DNA form, the CDR3 reads TGTGCCAGCAGCTTAGTGGCTAGCGGCATTTCTAGCACAGATACGCAGTATTTT.

This chain joins TRBV5-1 and TRBJ2-7; TRBD2 aligns across 8 bases. V shed 5 bases, J shed 6 bases, and the junction held 7 bases outside the gene matches. CDR1 and CDR2 (germline): SGHRS, YFSETQ. This CDR3 has 13 amino acids. The CDR3 DNA sequence: TGCGCCAGCAGTCTAATAGCGGGATCCGAGCAGTACTTC. Translation: CASSLIAGSEQYF.

The chain has TRBV15 and TRBJ2-1; TRBD1 is a possible D gene (6 bases). This CDR3 region has 14 residues. Trimming took 1 base from V and 6 from J, leaving 10 bases between them. Germline V CDR1 and CDR2: LNHNV, YYDKDF (reference sequence). In DNA, the CDR3 is TGTGCCACCAGCAGAGTGAGGGGGTTCAATGAGCAGTTCTTC. This codes for CATSRVRGFNEQFF. The whole variable domain, filled in from reference TRBV15 and TRBJ2-1, reads DAMVIQNPRYQVTQFGKPVTLSCSQTLNHNVMYWYQQKSSQAPKLLFHYYDKDFNNEADTPDNFQSRRPNTSFCFLDIRSPGLGDTAMYLCATSRVRGFNEQFFGPGTRLTVL.

A few counts support this clone. The J gene is TRBJ2-7, the V gene TRBV6-6; a possible D gene is TRBD1 (5 bases). CDR1 is MNHNY and CDR2 is SVGAGI in the germline V gene (reference sequence). Trimming left V 5 bases short and J 0 bases short, with 11 bases between. The CDR3 extends over 14 amino acids. CDR3 in amino acids: CASSPDTISYEQYF. In nucleotides, the CDR3 is TGTGCCAGCAGTCCGGACACCATCTCCTACGAGCAGTACTTC.

The CDR3: CASSPTGYAEKLFF. As DNA, the CDR3 is TGTGCCAGCAGTCCGACAGGGTATGCTGAAAAACTGTTTTTT. This chain links TRBV2 with TRBJ1-4; the match to TRBD1 covers 7 bases. This CDR3 has 14 amino acids. Looked up from germline, CDR1 is SNHLY and CDR2 is FYNNEI. The V segment lost 5 bases and the J segment 7 bases; nucleotides outside the gene matches: 7.

The V and J genes are TRBV30 and TRBJ1-1; the D is unclear. V shed 2 bases and J shed 1 base, with 11 bases lying between them. This CDR3 has 14 residues. Per the germline V gene, CDR1 is GTSNPN and CDR2 is SVGIG (reference sequence). In DNA, the CDR3 is TGTGCCTGGAGTCGTGCCATTACGAACACTGAAGCTTTCTTT. Protein: CAWSRAITNTEAFF.

With regard to this clone: Since the CDR3 does not end with the conserved phenylalanine or tryptophan, this likely comes from a read error. Because the CDR3's place on the DNA is in doubt, the DNA is left out and the CDR3 is given as listed by TCRdb. The chain employs TRBV21-1 and TRBJ1-5. TRBV21-1 is noted as a pseudogene. The CDR3 length is 14 residues, termini included. CDR3 residues: CASSKNERVGMGAA.

The V gene is TRBV29-1, the J gene TRBJ1-1; weak D call: TRBD1 (6 bases). The CDR3 runs to 13 residues. V was pared by 8 bases and J by 1 base, with 14 bases between. Germline V gene data show CDR1 as SQVTM and CDR2 as ANQGSEA. This CDR3 reads CSLRGTQNTEAFF. The CDR3 nucleotides read TGCAGCCTCCGAGGGACACAGAACACTGAAGCTTTCTTT. Full variable domain (remainder filled in from reference TRBV29-1 and TRBJ1-1): SAVISQKPSRDICQRGTSLTIQCQVDSQVTMMFWYRQQPGQSLTLIATANQGSEATYESGFVIDKFPISRPNLTFSTLTVSNMSPEDSSIYLCSLRGTQNTEAFFGQGTRLTVV.

V usage is TRBV5-1 and J usage is TRBJ1-1; no reliable D call. Germline lookup yields CDR1 SGHRS and CDR2 YFSETQ. V gave up 1 base and J gave up 7 bases, with 11 bases separating them. The CDR3 runs 13 residues. CDR3: CASSLREKLEAFF. In DNA, the CDR3 is TGCGCCAGCAGCTTGAGGGAAAAGCTTGAAGCTTTCTTT. The whole variable domain, filled in from reference TRBV5-1 and TRBJ1-1, reads KAGVTQTPRYLIKTRGQQVTLSCSPISGHRSVSWYQQTPGQGLQFLFEYFSETQRNKGNFPGRFSGRQFSNSRSEMNVSTLELGDSALYLCASSLREKLEAFFGQGTRLTVV.

In this sample, this clone turned up a few times. The chain recombines TRBV6-5 with TRBJ2-7, with 7 bases aligning to TRBD1. The CDR3 spans 14 residues. The trim removed 4 bases at V and 4 bases at J, leaving 7 bases unmatched. Germline CDR1 MNHEY, CDR2 SVGAGI. The CDR3 reads CASSSRQGRYEQYF. In nucleotides, the CDR3 is TGTGCCAGCAGTTCAAGACAGGGAAGGTACGAGCAGTACTTC.